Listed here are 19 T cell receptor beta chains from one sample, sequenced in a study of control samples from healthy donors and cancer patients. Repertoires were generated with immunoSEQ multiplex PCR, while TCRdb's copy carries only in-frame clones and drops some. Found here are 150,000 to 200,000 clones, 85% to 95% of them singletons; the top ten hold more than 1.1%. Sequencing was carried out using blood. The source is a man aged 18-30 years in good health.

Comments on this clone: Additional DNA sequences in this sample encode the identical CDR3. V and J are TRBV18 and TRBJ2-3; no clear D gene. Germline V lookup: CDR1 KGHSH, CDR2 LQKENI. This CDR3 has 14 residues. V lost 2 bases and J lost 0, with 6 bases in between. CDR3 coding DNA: TGTGCCAGCTCACCAAGGGCTAGCACAGATACGCAGTATTTT. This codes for CASSPRASTDTQYF.

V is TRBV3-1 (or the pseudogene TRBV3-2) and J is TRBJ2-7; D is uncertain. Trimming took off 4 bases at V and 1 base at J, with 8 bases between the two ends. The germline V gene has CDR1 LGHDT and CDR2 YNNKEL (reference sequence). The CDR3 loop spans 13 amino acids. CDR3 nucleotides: TGTGCCAGCAGCCCCCCTTCATCCTACGAGCAGTACTTC. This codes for CASSPPSSYEQYF.

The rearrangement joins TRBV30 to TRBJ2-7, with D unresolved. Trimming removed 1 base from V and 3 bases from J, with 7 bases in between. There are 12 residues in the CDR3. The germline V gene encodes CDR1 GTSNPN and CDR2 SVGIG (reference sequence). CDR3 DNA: TGTGCCTGGAGTGCGCAGATCTACGAGCAGTACTTC. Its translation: CAWSAQIYEQYF.

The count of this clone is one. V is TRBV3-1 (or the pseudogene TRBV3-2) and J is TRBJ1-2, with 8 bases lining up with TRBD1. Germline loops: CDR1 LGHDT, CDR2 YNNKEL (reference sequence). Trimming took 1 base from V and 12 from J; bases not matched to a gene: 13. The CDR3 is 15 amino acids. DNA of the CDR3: TGTGCCAGCAGCCAAGGGACAGGGTCCTCCCTCCGAGACACCTTC. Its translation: CASSQGTGSSLRDTF.

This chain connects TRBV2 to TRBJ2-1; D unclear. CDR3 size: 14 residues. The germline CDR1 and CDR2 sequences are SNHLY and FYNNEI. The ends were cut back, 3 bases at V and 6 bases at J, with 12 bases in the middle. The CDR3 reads CASSEDPTSNEQFF. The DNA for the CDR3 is TGTGCCAGCAGTGAGGACCCAACAAGCAATGAGCAGTTCTTC.

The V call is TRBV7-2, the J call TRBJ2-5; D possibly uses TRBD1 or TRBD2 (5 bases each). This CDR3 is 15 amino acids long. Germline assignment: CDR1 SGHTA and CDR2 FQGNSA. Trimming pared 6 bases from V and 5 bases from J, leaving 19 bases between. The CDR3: CASSLTGTPVETQYF. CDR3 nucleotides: TGTGCCAGCAGTTTAACCGGGACCCCCGTGGAGACCCAGTACTTC.

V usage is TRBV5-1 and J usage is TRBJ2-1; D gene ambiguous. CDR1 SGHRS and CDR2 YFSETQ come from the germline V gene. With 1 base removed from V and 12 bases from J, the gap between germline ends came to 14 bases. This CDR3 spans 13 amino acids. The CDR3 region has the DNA TGCGCCAGCAGCTTGTTCCGAAGACTTTGGCAGTTCTTC. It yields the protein CASSLFRRLWQFF.

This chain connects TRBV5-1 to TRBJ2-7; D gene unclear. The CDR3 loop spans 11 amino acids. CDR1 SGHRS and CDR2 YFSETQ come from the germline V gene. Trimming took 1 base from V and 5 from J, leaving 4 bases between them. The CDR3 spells CASSLRDEQYF. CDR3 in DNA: TGCGCCAGCAGCTTGCGGGACGAGCAGTACTTC. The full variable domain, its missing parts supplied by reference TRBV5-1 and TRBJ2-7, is KAGVTQTPRYLIKTRGQQVTLSCSPISGHRSVSWYQQTPGQGLQFLFEYFSETQRNKGNFPGRFSGRQFSNSRSEMNVSTLELGDSALYLCASSLRDEQYFGPGTRLTVT.

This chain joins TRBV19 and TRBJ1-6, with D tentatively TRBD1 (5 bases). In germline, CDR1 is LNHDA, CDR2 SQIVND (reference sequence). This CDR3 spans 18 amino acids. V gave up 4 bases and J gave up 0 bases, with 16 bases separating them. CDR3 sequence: CASSTAGGDSSYNSPLHF. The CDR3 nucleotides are TGTGCCAGTAGTACGGCGGGAGGAGACAGCTCCTATAATTCACCCCTCCACTTT.

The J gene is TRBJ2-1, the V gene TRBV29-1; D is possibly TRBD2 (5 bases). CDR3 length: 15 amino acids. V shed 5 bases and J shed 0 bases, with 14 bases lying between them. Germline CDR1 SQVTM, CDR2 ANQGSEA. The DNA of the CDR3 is TGCAGCGTTCCTCGGACTGATTACTCCTACAATGAGCAGTTCTTC. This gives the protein CSVPRTDYSYNEQFF.

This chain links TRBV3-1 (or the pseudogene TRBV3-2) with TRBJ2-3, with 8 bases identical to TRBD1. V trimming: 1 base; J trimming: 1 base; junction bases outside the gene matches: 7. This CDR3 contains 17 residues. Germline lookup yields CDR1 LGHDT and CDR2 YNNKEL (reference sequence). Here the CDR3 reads CASSQGRTGFGTDTQYF. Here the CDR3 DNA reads TGTGCCAGCAGCCAAGGCAGGACAGGGTTTGGCACAGATACGCAGTATTTT.

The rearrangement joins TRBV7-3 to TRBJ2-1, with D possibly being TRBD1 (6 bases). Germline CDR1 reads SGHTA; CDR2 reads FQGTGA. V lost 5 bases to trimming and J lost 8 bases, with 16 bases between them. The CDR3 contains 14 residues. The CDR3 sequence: CASSQQTGQDEQFF. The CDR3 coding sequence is TGTGCCAGCAGCCAACAGACAGGCCAGGATGAGCAGTTCTTC.

The CDR3 DNA reads as TGTGCCAGCAGCTTGTTATCGGGGAATGAATCACCCCTCCACTTT. This translates into CASSLLSGNESPLHF. The chain uses TRBV5-6 and TRBJ1-6, with D unresolved. CDR3 size: 15 residues. Trimming left V 1 base short and J 10 bases short, with 15 bases between. The germline gives CDR1 SGHDT, CDR2 YYEEEE.

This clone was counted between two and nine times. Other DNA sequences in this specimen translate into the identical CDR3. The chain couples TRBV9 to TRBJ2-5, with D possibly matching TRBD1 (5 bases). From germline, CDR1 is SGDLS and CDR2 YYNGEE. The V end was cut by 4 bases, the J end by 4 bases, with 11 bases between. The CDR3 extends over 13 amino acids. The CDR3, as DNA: TGTGCCAGCAGCTCCAGACAGTTAGAGACCCAGTACTTC. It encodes CASSSRQLETQYF. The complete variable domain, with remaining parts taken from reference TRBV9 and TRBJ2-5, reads DSGVTQTPKHLITATGQRVTLRCSPRSGDLSVYWYQQSLDQGLQFLIQYYNGEERAKGNILERFSAQQFPDLHSELNLSSLELGDSALYFCASSSRQLETQYFGPGTRLLVL.

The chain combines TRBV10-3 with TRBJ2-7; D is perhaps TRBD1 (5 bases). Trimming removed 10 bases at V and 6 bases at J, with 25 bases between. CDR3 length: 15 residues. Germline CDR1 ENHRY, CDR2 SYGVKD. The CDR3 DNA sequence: TGTGCCACCAACGAGGAAACAGGAGCGATCTCCGAGCAGTACTTC. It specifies CATNEETGAISEQYF.

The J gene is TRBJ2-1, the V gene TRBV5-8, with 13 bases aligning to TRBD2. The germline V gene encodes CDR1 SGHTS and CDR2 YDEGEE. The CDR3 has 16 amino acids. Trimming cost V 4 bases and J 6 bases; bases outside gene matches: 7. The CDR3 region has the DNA TGTGCCAGCAGCCTTGGGACTAGCGGGGTAGGCAATGAGCAGTTCTTC. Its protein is CASSLGTSGVGNEQFF.

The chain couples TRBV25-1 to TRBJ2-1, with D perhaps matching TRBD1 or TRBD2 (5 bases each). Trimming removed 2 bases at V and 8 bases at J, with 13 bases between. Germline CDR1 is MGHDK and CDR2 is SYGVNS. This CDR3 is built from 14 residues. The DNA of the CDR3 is TGTGCCAGCAGTGAACCCGGGACCCGATATGAGCAGTTCTTC. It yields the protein CASSEPGTRYEQFF.

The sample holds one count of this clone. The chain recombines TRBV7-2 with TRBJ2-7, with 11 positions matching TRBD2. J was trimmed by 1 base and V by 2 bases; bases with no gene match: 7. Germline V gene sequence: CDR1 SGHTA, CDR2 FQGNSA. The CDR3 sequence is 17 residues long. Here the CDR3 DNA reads TGTGCCAGCAGCTTAAATAGCGGGGGGGCCTCGTCCTACGAGCAGTACTTC. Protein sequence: CASSLNSGGASSYEQYF.

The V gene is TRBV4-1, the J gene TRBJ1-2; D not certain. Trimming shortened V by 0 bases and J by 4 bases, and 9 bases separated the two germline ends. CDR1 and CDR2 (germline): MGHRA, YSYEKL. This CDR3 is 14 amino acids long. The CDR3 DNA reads TGCGCCAGCAGCCAAGATATGGGAGGCTATGGCTACACCTTC. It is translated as CASSQDMGGYGYTF.